A selection of T cell receptor beta chains follows, all from one sample in a study of blood T cells in healthy people across ages. MiXCR, run by TCRdb on the 5' RACE reads, gives a single entry per CDR3 protein. This table holds over a million distinct CDR3 sequences, 40% to 50% found once. Sequenced: blood. The source is a woman aged 55-69 years in good health. The CDR3 runs from the conserved cysteine through the conserved F or W. A D gene is named only where the DNA matches it firmly. A clone size is listed for some rows: how often the clone was seen (once, few, many), or a class if it is expanded.

TRBV20-1	TRBJ2-7	few	.	CSASMAGFYEQYF	TGCAGTGCGTCAATGGCAGGGTTTTACGAGCAGTACTTC
TRBV4-2	TRBJ2-1	.	.	CASSQDITCNEQFF	TGTGCCAGCAGCCAAGATATTACGTGCAATGAGCAGTTCTTC
TRBV7-9	TRBJ2-3	.	TRBD2	CASSSGAGAPDTQYF	TGTGCCAGCAGCTCCGGGGCGGGAGCACCAGATACGCAGTATTTT
TRBV2	TRBJ1-6	.	.	CASRILTENNSPLHF	TGTGCCAGCAGAATTTTAACAGAAAATAATTCACCCCTCCACTTT
TRBV5-6	TRBJ2-7	.	.	CASSSFLSVSYEQYF	TGTGCCAGCAGCTCCTTTCTCAGTGTCTCCTACGAGCAGTACTTC
TRBV7-8	TRBJ2-1	.	TRBD2	CASSPRPSGSNWNEQFF	TGTGCCAGCAGCCCACGCCCTAGCGGGAGTAATTGGAATGAGCAGTTCTTC
TRBV27	TRBJ2-4	.	TRBD2	CARDPIFRASGRLGVWEQYF	TGTGCCAGAGACCCCATCTTCCGAGCTAGCGGGAGGTTGGGTGTTTGGGAGCAGTACTTC
TRBV12-3/TRBV12-4	TRBJ1-2	many	TRBD1	CASSSRQGLGGYTF	TGTGCCAGCAGTTCAAGACAGGGGTTGGGCGGCTACACCTTC
TRBV3-1	TRBJ2-3	.	TRBD2	CASSRPTSGVTDTQYF	TGTGCCAGCAGCCGCCCGACTAGCGGGGTTACAGATACGCAGTATTTT
TRBV6-1	TRBJ1-4	few	.	CASSDGVLRLNEKLFF	TGTGCCAGCAGTGACGGAGTCTTGCGGTTAAATGAAAAACTGTTTTTT
TRBV6-2/TRBV6-3	TRBJ1-2	many	.	CASSYSTESRGYTF	TGTGCCAGCAGTTACTCTACCGAGTCTCGGGGCTACACCTTC
TRBV5-1	TRBJ2-7	.	.	CASSDAADSPEQYF	TGCGCCAGCAGCGATGCCGCGGACAGCCCCGAGCAGTACTTC
TRBV12-3/TRBV12-4	TRBJ1-5	few	.	CASSSLTGPGQPQHF	TGTGCCAGCAGCAGCCTGACAGGACCGGGCCAGCCCCAGCATTTT
TRBV20-1	TRBJ2-3	few	TRBD2	CSASSSGRDTQYF	TGCAGTGCTAGTTCTAGCGGGAGGGATACGCAGTATTTT
TRBV12-3/TRBV12-4	TRBJ2-5	.	TRBD2	CASSPSGRALNEQYF	TGTGCCAGCAGTCCCAGCGGGAGGGCCCTCAATGAGCAGTACTTC
TRBV4-1	TRBJ2-1	many	TRBD2	CASSQEGAGAYNEQFF	TGCGCCAGCAGCCAAGAAGGAGCGGGAGCTTACAATGAGCAGTTCTTC
TRBV18	TRBJ2-1	.	TRBD2	CASSLRLAGVYGEQFF	TGTGCCAGCTCGCTAAGACTAGCGGGAGTCTACGGTGAGCAGTTCTTC
TRBV13	TRBJ2-1	.	TRBD2	CASSTGLAGVSEQFF	TGTGCCAGCAGCACGGGACTAGCGGGAGTAAGTGAGCAGTTCTTC
TRBV7-9	TRBJ2-5	.	.	CASSLETGPETQYF	TGTGCCAGCAGCCTAGAAACGGGGCCAGAGACCCAGTACTTC
TRBV5-1	TRBJ1-2	.	.	CASSLVEGFSDYGYTF	TGCGCCAGCAGCTTGGTTGAGGGGTTCTCGGACTATGGCTACACCTTC
TRBV12-3/TRBV12-4	TRBJ2-7	.	TRBD1	CASTRTGGGYEQYF	TGTGCCAGCACCAGGACAGGGGGAGGCTACGAGCAGTACTTC
TRBV5-1	TRBJ2-3	.	TRBD1	CASSRTGARTDTQYF	TGCGCCAGCAGCAGGACAGGGGCCCGCACAGATACGCAGTATTTT
TRBV14	TRBJ2-6	.	TRBD1	CASSHRTGIGANVLTF	TGTGCCAGCAGCCATCGGACAGGGATTGGGGCCAACGTCCTGACTTTC
TRBV14	TRBJ2-1	.	TRBD1	CASSHRDREWNEQFF	TGTGCCAGCAGCCACCGGGACAGGGAATGGAATGAGCAGTTCTTC
TRBV9	TRBJ2-1	few	.	CASSGSLEQFF	TGTGCCAGCAGCGGGAGTTTGGAGCAGTTCTTC
TRBV7-6	TRBJ2-7	few	TRBD1	CASSRKLDRSYEQYF	TGTGCCAGCAGCCGGAAATTGGACAGGAGCTACGAGCAGTACTTC
TRBV28	TRBJ2-7	.	TRBD1	CASRGTGLSEQYF	TGTGCCAGCAGGGGGACAGGGTTGAGCGAGCAGTACTTC
TRBV29-1	TRBJ2-5	.	TRBD1	CSVAPTGVGETQYF	TGCAGCGTGGCCCCCACAGGGGTGGGCGAGACCCAGTACTTC
TRBV7-3	TRBJ1-6	few	.	CASSRNLANSPLHF	TGTGCCAGCAGCCGGAATTTGGCTAATTCACCCCTCCACTTT
TRBV20-1	TRBJ2-5	few	TRBD2	CSASPTGGRGTQYF	TGCAGTGCTAGTCCCACGGGAGGGCGCGGGACCCAGTACTTC
TRBV13	TRBJ2-7	.	.	CASSLSQATNHYEQYF	TGTGCCAGCAGCTTATCCCAGGCGACGAACCACTACGAGCAGTACTTC
TRBV3-1	TRBJ2-7	.	.	CASSQDSGEQYF	TGTGCCAGCAGCCAAGATTCAGGCGAGCAGTACTTC
TRBV7-3	TRBJ2-3	few	.	CASGRDSFTDTQYF	TGTGCCAGCGGGAGGGACAGCTTCACAGATACGCAGTATTTT
TRBV20-1	TRBJ2-3	.	.	CSARVGGDTQYF	TGCAGTGCTAGAGTAGGCGGGGATACGCAGTATTTT
TRBV5-6	TRBJ2-5	.	.	CASGPDGSQETQYF	TGTGCCAGCGGCCCGGACGGAAGTCAAGAGACCCAGTACTTC
TRBV20-1	TRBJ2-3	.	TRBD2	CSASTSGAADTQYF	TGCAGTGCTTCGACTAGCGGGGCCGCAGATACGCAGTATTTT
TRBV5-6	TRBJ2-7	once	.	CASSPQQRGTYEQYF	TGTGCCAGCAGCCCCCAACAGAGGGGGACCTACGAGCAGTACTTC
TRBV6-2/TRBV6-3	TRBJ2-1	few	TRBD2	CASSYSILAGAGYNEQFF	TGTGCCAGCAGTTACTCGATTCTAGCGGGAGCCGGCTACAATGAGCAGTTCTTC
TRBV12-3/TRBV12-4	TRBJ2-3	.	.	CASSLARRRARTDTQYF	TGTGCCAGCAGTTTAGCCCGCCGACGAGCGAGGACAGATACGCAGTATTTT
TRBV20-1	TRBJ2-7	few	.	CSANAAPGSSYEQYF	TGCAGTGCTAATGCCGCCCCGGGCAGCTCCTACGAGCAGTACTTC
TRBV7-9	TRBJ1-2	.	.	CASSLAQPVYGYTF	TGTGCCAGCAGCTTAGCACAGCCCGTCTATGGCTACACCTTC
TRBV30	TRBJ1-5	.	.	CAWSVGTGLGQPQHF	TGTGCCTGGAGTGTAGGTACAGGGCTCGGTCAGCCCCAGCATTTT
TRBV27	TRBJ2-3	.	.	CASSFHRPTDTQYF	TGTGCCAGCAGTTTTCACAGACCCACAGATACGCAGTATTTT
TRBV6-2/TRBV6-3	TRBJ2-7	.	TRBD2	CASTPGLAGREQYF	TGTGCCAGCACCCCGGGACTAGCGGGAAGAGAGCAGTACTTC
TRBV7-9	TRBJ2-7	.	.	CASSLRSLQGSEQYF	TGCGCCAGCAGCTTGAGGTCCCTACAGGGCAGCGAGCAGTACTTC
TRBV27	TRBJ2-1	.	TRBD1	CASSPTLTGGWDNEQFF	TGTGCCAGCAGTCCAACCCTAACAGGGGGCTGGGACAATGAGCAGTTCTTC
TRBV5-1	TRBJ2-4	few	.	CASNRDGSKNIQYF	TGCGCCAGCAACCGGGACGGGTCCAAAAACATTCAGTACTTC
TRBV29-1	TRBJ1-2	once	TRBD1	CSVPGQGSDYGCTF	TGCAGCGTTCCGGGACAGGGGAGCGACTATGGCTGCACCTTC
TRBV5-6	TRBJ2-3	.	.	CASSKPLAGGYTDTQYF	TGTGCCAGCAGCAAACCTCTAGCAGGAGGGTACACAGATACGCAGTATTTT